In its sample, the clone carrying this TCR beta chain was seen once. The antigen remains undetermined. The record originates from a study of cytomegalovirus exposure and HLA in healthy donors. Study-level results: A later analysis linked a missense DCLRE1C variant to TCR beta V- and J-gene trimming.

Amplification used 60 Vbeta primers and 13 Jbeta primers. Assay: immunoSEQ multiplex PCR; the TCRdb copy retains only in-frame clones and omits some. The sample lists approximately 170,000 clones, roughly 72% occurring once. The receptor comes from a man aged 40-49 years in good health and CMV-seronegative. Source material: PBMCs.

CDR3 sequence (DNA): TGTGCCACCAGCAGAGATGAGGGCTCTGGGGCCAACGTCCTGACTTTC. Protein: CATSRDEGSGANVLTF. The chain employs TRBV15 and TRBJ2-6, with a weak D call TRBD2 (5 bases). Trimming cost V 0 bases and J 0 bases, with 6 bases left between them. This CDR3 spans 16 amino acids. CDR1 is LNHNV and CDR2 is YYDKDF in the germline V gene (reference sequence). The variable domain in full, completed from reference TRBV15 and TRBJ2-6, reads DAMVIQNPRYQVTQFGKPVTLSCSQTLNHNVMYWYQQKSSQAPKLLFHYYDKDFNNEADTPDNFQSRRPNTSFCFLDIRSPGLGDTAMYLCATSRDEGSGANVLTFGAGSRLTVL.